This TCR beta chain was obtained from a study of shared clonotypes between healthy human individuals (dated by TCRdb to 2018 to 2020). The study in broad terms: The cohort included three men and a couple of women between 18 and 49 years of age. To estimate repertoire size and how much clonotypes are shared between individuals, the study performed deep sequencing of blood TCR repertoires from roughly five healthy adults. Per donor, three plates each were used for CD4 naive and CD4 memory, two for CD8 naive, and one for CD8 memory. Between about 0.94 and 8.9 billion PBMCs per donor were obtained by leukapheresis. To increase sequencing depth and limit assay-specific biases, different laboratories used diverse techniques to prepare libraries and sequence TCR repertoires. Study-level results and caveats: Sampling was limited to blood, and TCR repertoires in tissue likely differ from TCR repertoires in blood. Based on pairwise subsampling, the degree of clonotype sharing among donors was expected to be affected by sequencing depth. When a handful of donors were compared, the shared fraction of clonotypes was roughly 4.8% for naive CD4, less than 4% for naive CD8, more than 2% for memory CD4, and under 0.5% for memory CD8. Incomplete sequencing was indicated by rarefaction of sorted-subset datasets, despite the large sequencing depth. Compared with non-shared clonotypes, the clonotypes found in all four sorted-subset donors had higher generation probabilities. Naive subsets generally had larger estimated clonotype richness than memory subsets. Because the study included only a small number of donors, the genetic and exposure-history diversity represented was limited.

Using the deep immunoSEQ assay, multiplex PCR amplified TCR CDR3 regions from genomic DNA. For each cell subset, the extracted genomic DNA was distributed evenly across all wells of several immunoSEQ 96-well plates, and each plate served as one replicate. For sorted subsets, approximately 200 ng of genomic DNA, equivalent to 30,000 or so T cell genomes, went into each replicate PCR. The purified libraries were quantified using a Qubit 3.0 fluorometer, sized with a Bioanalyzer 2100, and then quantified again using the KAPA Library Quantification kit. A separate single-read 150-cycle Illumina NextSeq 550 flow cell was used to sequence each immunoSEQ 96-well plate. The original pipeline was this. Because the immunoSEQ output included only junctional sequences and no quality scores, the filtering could not be the same as the filtering used for full-length reads. Sequences were annotated with PyIR, a Python wrapper for IgBLAST v1.9, and V/J genes and CDR3 were assigned using IMGT germline references. Any read was removed if the V/J assignment was weak (E-value above 1e-6), the CDR3 was missing, or the read contained stop codons, out-of-frame junctions, or ambiguous translated residues. A V3J clonotype was defined by an identical inferred V gene, J gene, and CDR3 amino acid sequence. Percentage overlap between repertoires was computed as shared unique clonotypes divided by the size of the smaller repertoire. Repertoire richness was assessed with RTK rarefaction, the Chao1 estimator, and Recon v2.1 estimates of unobserved clonotypes. OLGA was used to compute generation probabilities for all TCRbeta clonotypes that the gDNA method yielded from a few donors. What TCRdb holds here is the immuneACCESS table cut down to in-frame rearrangements. Part of the clones is not present; checked against another copy, under half of the missing clones reflect an unresolved V gene, and the others are unexplained. The DNA gave D and trimming, while V, J and clone size come from that table. The sample records roughly 590,000 clones, less than 97% of which are singletons. Roughly 0.1% of the sample goes to the ten largest clones.

As regards this clone: Its antigen is unknown. Per-nucleotide qualities are absent, and no much larger clonotype sits a single base away.

Sequences MNHEY (CDR1) and SMNVEV (CDR2) are obtained from the germline V gene (reference sequence). The CDR3 goes from the cysteine to the phenylalanine over 15 residues. The read is trimmed to its CDR3 DNA, 45 bases read in frame from base 1. V is cut back by 5 bases and J by 6 bases, with 8 bases in the junction unmatched. CD8 naive samples consisted of CD45RO-negative cells that were positively selected for CCR7, yielding a CD45RA+CCR7+ population without TemRA cells. The donors were healthy, HIV-negative adults with no recently reported acute infections or vaccinations. Only Caucasian adults living in Nashville, Tennessee, USA were represented among the donors. Blood was obtained by leukapheresis, after which PBMCs were separated by Ficoll-Histopaque density gradient centrifugation and cryopreserved in liquid nitrogen vapor phase. Analytical flow cytometry was used to check the purity and quantity of each magnetically sorted T cell population. Genomic DNA was isolated from every sorted fraction and measured by UV absorbance on a Nanodrop 2000c.

This sequence was found in a woman aged 25 to 39 in good health. Input material: naive CD8+ T cells sorted from blood. The label giving this sample's cell subset or site can be read as: CD45RA+CCR7+. The chain joins TRBV27 to TRBJ2-3; a stretch of 10 junction bases matches TRBD2. The sequenced DNA: TGTGCCAGCAGTGTCAGCGGGAGGGTTTGGGATACGCAGTATTTT. It encodes CASSVSGRVWDTQYF.